This T cell receptor beta chain was captured in a study of T cells in Graves' hyperthyroidism and ophthalmopathy. This clonotype turned up a few times. Its antigen remains unknown. Amplification yielded TCR beta CDR3 regions, with RNA transcripts as the source. HTBI primers were the set used in a first-round RT-PCR of the TCR CDR3. Via MiXCR, TCRdb re-called the multiplex PCR reads, giving one row per CDR3 protein. This sample has about 250,000 distinct CDR3 sequences; 20% to 25% occur once, and the top ten carry under 65%. Lactation, pregnancy, other autoimmune disease or uncontrolled infection excluded patients. Isolation of PBMCs was performed on around 9.4 ml fresh peripheral blood. Findings of the study overall: The model anticipated ophthalmopathy a median around six months pre-onset.

Deletions cut 4 bases from V and 5 bases from J, with 11 bases between. The CDR3 consists of 13 residues. CDR1 and CDR2 from the germline V gene are MNHEY and SMNVEV (reference sequence). This chain connects TRBV27 to TRBJ2-5; tentative D call: TRBD2 (6 bases). This TCR derives from a man younger than 45 with Graves' ophthalmopathy. The material sequenced was blood. The CDR3 here is CASSYAGGETQYF. In DNA, the CDR3 is TGTGCCAGCAGTTACGCCGGAGGGGAGACCCAGTACTTC.